These 20 T cell receptor beta chains were sequenced from one sample in a study of cytomegalovirus exposure and HLA in healthy donors. The PCR was carried out with 60 Vbeta primers and 13 Jbeta primers. Assay used: immunoSEQ multiplex PCR; TCRdb lists only in-frame clones, some missing. The listing records 70,000 to 80,000 clones. Material: PBMCs. The receptors shown here come from a middle-aged man in good health and CMV-seronegative.

The chain joins TRBV9 to TRBJ2-1, with 8 bases lining up with TRBD2. After removal of 4 bases from V and 4 bases from J, the junction contained 7 bases not matched to a gene. CDR3 length: 15 amino acids. Germline loops: CDR1 SGDLS, CDR2 YYNGEE. Here the CDR3 DNA reads TGTGCCAGCAGCCCGCGGGGGGAGGGATACAATGAGCAGTTCTTC. It specifies CASSPRGEGYNEQFF.

The chain carries TRBV19 and TRBJ2-5, with a possible D match to TRBD2 (6 bases). Trimming cost V 7 bases and J 4 bases, with 13 bases left between them. Germline loops: CDR1 LNHDA, CDR2 SQIVND (reference sequence). CDR3 length equals 13 residues. CDR3 bases: TGTGCCAGTACCGTTGGGGGAGGAGAGACCCAGTACTTC. Protein sequence: CASTVGGGETQYF.

In regard to this clone: The germline gene is not matched at one end of the junction; a read error may be the cause. The chain recombines TRBV5-6 with TRBJ2-5, with D possibly being TRBD2 (5 bases). CDR1 is SGHDT and CDR2 is YYEEEE in the germline V gene. The CDR3 loop spans 11 amino acids. CDR3 loop: CASSFLGGPDF. The CDR3 DNA follows: TGTGCCAGCAGCTTTCTAGGAGGCCCTGACTTC.

The CDR3 loop reads CASSRGPGETEAFF. DNA for the CDR3: TGTGCCAGCAGTCGAGGTCCGGGGGAAACTGAAGCTTTCTTT. The chain couples TRBV6-5 to TRBJ1-1, with a weak D call TRBD1 (5 bases). The V gene lost 5 bases and the J gene lost 5 bases, with 15 bases spanning the gap. Germline V gene lookup returns CDR1 MNHEY and CDR2 SVGAGI. The CDR3 is 14 amino acids.

This chain's CDR3 is CASSLGVRGSYEQYF. CDR3 nucleotide sequence: TGCGCCAGCAGCTTGGGTGTCAGGGGATCCTACGAGCAGTACTTC. The rearrangement joins TRBV5-1 to TRBJ2-7, with D tentatively TRBD1 (6 bases). The CDR3 loop spans 15 amino acids. Trimming removed 0 bases from V and 1 base from J, with 11 bases in between. Germline V lookup: CDR1 SGHRS, CDR2 YFSETQ.

The chain recombines TRBV9 with TRBJ1-6, with unresolved D. Trimming took 3 bases from V and 8 from J, leaving 9 bases between them. This CDR3 spans 13 amino acids. CDR1 and CDR2 (germline): SGDLS, YYNGEE. This CDR3 is CASSALGDSPLHF. The DNA for the CDR3 is TGTGCCAGCAGCGCCCTAGGAGATTCACCCCTCCACTTT.

J is TRBJ2-1 and V is TRBV4-1; TRBD2 matches at 14 bases. Germline CDR1 is MGHRA and CDR2 is YSYEKL. This CDR3 region has 16 residues. V was pared by 3 bases and J by 8 bases, with 6 bases of the junction left unmatched. CDR3 protein: CASSQGLAGDRDEQFF. For the CDR3, the DNA is TGCGCCAGCAGCCAGGGACTAGCGGGGGATAGGGATGAGCAGTTCTTC.

With respect to this clone: Compared with germline, one end of the junction differs, possibly owing to a read error. Distinct nucleotide sequences in the sample also encode this CDR3. The gene calls are TRBV6-1 and TRBJ2-1, with D possibly being TRBD1 (9 bases). The CDR3 runs to 15 residues. In germline, CDR1 is MNHNS, CDR2 SASEGT. The CDR3 DNA follows: TGCGCCAGCGGGGGTTGGGGACAGGGACGCAATGAGCAGTTCTTC. Its protein product is CASGGWGQGRNEQFF.

The V gene is TRBV7-2, the J gene TRBJ1-2; 11 nucleotides match TRBD1. The length of the CDR3 is 14 residues. From germline, CDR1 is SGHTA and CDR2 FQGNSA. V shed 1 base and J 7 bases; nucleotides not matched to a gene: 2. The CDR3, as DNA: TGTGCCAGCAGCTTAGTCGGGACAGGGGGTGGCTACACCTTC. Translating gives CASSLVGTGGGYTF.

CDR3 loop: CASTGTSTDTQYF. The CDR3 region has the DNA TGTGCCAGTACAGGTACTAGCACAGATACGCAGTATTTT. The chain joins TRBV19 to TRBJ2-3; D is unclear. Trimming cost V 7 bases and J 0 bases, with 8 bases left between them. The CDR3 extends over 13 amino acids. Germline CDR1 LNHDA, CDR2 SQIVND (reference sequence).

V gene TRBV5-8 combines with J gene TRBJ2-7, with 7 bases lining up with TRBD1. The V gene's germline CDR1 is SGHTS and CDR2 YDEGEE. CDR3 size: 15 residues. The V segment lost 5 bases and the J segment 0 bases; nucleotides outside the gene matches: 8. The CDR3 loop reads CASRNTGTVSYEQYF. The CDR3 DNA is TGTGCCAGCAGAAATACCGGGACAGTCTCCTACGAGCAGTACTTC.

The chain is built from TRBV11-3 and TRBJ2-1; TRBD2 matches 13 bases. The CDR3 sequence is 17 residues long. After removal of 5 bases from V and 0 bases from J, the junction contained 4 bases not matched to a gene. Germline lookup yields CDR1 SGHNT and CDR2 YENEEA. This CDR3 is CASSRTSGGSSYNEQFF. CDR3 nucleotides: TGTGCCAGCAGCCGGACTAGCGGGGGCTCCTCCTACAATGAGCAGTTCTTC.

J is TRBJ2-7 and V is TRBV9, with 10 bases that match TRBD1. V dropped 3 bases and J dropped 5; count of bases not matched to a gene: 5. Germline-derived CDR1 and CDR2 are SGDLS and YYNGEE. The CDR3 length is 14 residues. The CDR3 sequence: CASSAGQGSHEQYF. The CDR3 nucleotides read TGTGCCAGCAGCGCGGGACAGGGGAGCCACGAGCAGTACTTC.

About this clone: Mismatch with germline at one junction end may stem from a read error. The V call is TRBV6-1, the J call TRBJ2-7; 7 bases are a match to TRBD1. Germline V lookup: CDR1 MNHNS, CDR2 SASEGT. The CDR3 sequence is 12 residues long. This CDR3 is CASSRDSYGQYF. DNA of the CDR3: TGTGCCAGCAGCCGGGACAGCTACGGGCAGTACTTC.

The chain carries TRBV11-2 and TRBJ2-4, with a possible D match to TRBD2 (6 bases). Germline V gene sequence: CDR1 SGHAT, CDR2 FQNNGV. The V end lost 4 bases, the J end lost 0 bases, and 16 bases lay between the germline ends. This CDR3 is built from 17 residues. This chain's CDR3 is CASSSPRGPLAKNIQYF. CDR3 DNA: TGTGCCAGCAGCTCCCCGCGGGGCCCACTAGCCAAAAACATTCAGTACTTC.

The chain links TRBV4-2 to TRBJ1-1, with a weak D call TRBD1 (6 bases). Germline V lookup: CDR1 LGHNA, CDR2 YNFKEQ. Trimming took off 0 bases at V and 14 bases at J, with 22 bases between the two ends. The CDR3 loop spans 15 amino acids. This chain's CDR3 is CASSQEAPRGGRLFF. The DNA of the CDR3 is TGTGCCAGCAGCCAAGAGGCCCCCCGGGGGGGGCGGTTATTCTTT.

The V call is TRBV5-6, the J call TRBJ2-7; 8 nucleotides agree with TRBD1. Per the germline V gene, CDR1 is SGHDT and CDR2 is YYEEEE. Trimming removed 4 bases from V and 5 bases from J; junction bases left unmatched: 8. This CDR3 spans 14 amino acids. The CDR3 is CASSPSDRGHEQYF. Written as DNA, the CDR3 is TGTGCCAGCAGCCCCAGCGACAGGGGCCACGAGCAGTACTTC.

V gene TRBV6-1 combines with J gene TRBJ1-4; the D is unclear. V lost 6 bases, J lost 5 bases, and 13 bases lay in between. CDR1 and CDR2 (germline): MNHNS, SASEGT. The length of the CDR3 is 14 residues. The DNA for the CDR3 is TGTGCCAGCAGATTCAGAGGACTGAATGAAAAACTGTTTTTT. This codes for CASRFRGLNEKLFF.

J is TRBJ1-5 and V is TRBV28; D is unresolved. The CDR3 runs 12 residues. CDR1 and CDR2 from the germline V gene are MDHEN and SYDVKM. The V and J ends lost 2 bases and 4 bases respectively, with 3 bases between them. For the CDR3, the DNA is TGTGCCAGCAGTTTACAGAATCAGCCCCAGCATTTT. Translated, it gives CASSLQNQPQHF.

V gene TRBV27 combines with J gene TRBJ2-2; 7 positions match TRBD1. The CDR3 extends over 15 amino acids. Germline loops: CDR1 MNHEY, CDR2 SMNVEV (reference sequence). V lost 10 bases, J lost 1 base, and 9 bases stayed unmatched. CDR3 DNA: TGTGCCACCGGAATGGACAGGCGGAACACCGGGGAGCTGTTTTTT. This translates into CATGMDRRNTGELFF.